This T cell receptor beta chain was documented in a study of graft-versus-host responses after intestinal transplantation. Background on the study: The recipients all started with anti-thymocyte globulin induction and then took tacrolimus and steroids for three to four years.

Produced via immunoSEQ multiplex PCR; TCRdb's table is partial and in-frame only. The repertoire holds more than 70,000 clones, with roughly 90% as singletons. Whole-study findings and limits: Circulating GvH clones peaking coincided with falling HvG clones soon after transplant. Elevated graft-versus-host to host-versus-graft clonal ratios in allografts were recorded for patients with graft-donor T cell macrochimerism.

This clone was picked up one time. Its specificity is not known. This CDR3 is 15 amino acids long. Trimming took 0 bases from V and 3 from J, leaving 12 bases between them. Germline V gene lookup returns CDR1 SGDLS and CDR2 YYNGEE. This clonotype was sampled from a human donor who received an intestinal transplant. Here the sequenced sample was unstimulated CD4+ T cells sorted from spleen or lymph node cells, taken before intestinal transplant. The chain joins TRBV9 to TRBJ1-1, with D tentatively TRBD1 (5 bases). The CDR3 region has the DNA TGTGCCAGCAGCGTAGGAGGAGGGGTGGACACTGAAGCTTTCTTT. This translates into CASSVGGGVDTEAFF.